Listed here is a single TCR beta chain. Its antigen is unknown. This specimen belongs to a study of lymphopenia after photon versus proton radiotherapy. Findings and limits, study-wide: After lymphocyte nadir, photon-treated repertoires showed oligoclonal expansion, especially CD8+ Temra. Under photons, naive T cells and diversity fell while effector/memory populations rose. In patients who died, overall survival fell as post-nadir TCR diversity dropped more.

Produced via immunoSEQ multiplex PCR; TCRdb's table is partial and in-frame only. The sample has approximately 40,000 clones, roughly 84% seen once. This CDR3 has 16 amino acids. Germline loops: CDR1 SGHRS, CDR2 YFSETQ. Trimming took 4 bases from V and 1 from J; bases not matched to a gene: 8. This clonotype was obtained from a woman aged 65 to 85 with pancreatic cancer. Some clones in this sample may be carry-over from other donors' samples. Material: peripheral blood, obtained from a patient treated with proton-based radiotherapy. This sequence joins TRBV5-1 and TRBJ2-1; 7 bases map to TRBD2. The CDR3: CASSLGWTSSYNEQFF. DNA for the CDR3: TGCGCCAGCAGCCTTGGCTGGACTAGTTCCTACAATGAGCAGTTCTTC.